This entry concerns a single T cell receptor (beta chain). This sample also contains other DNA sequences that code for the same CDR3. The CDR3 consists of 12 residues. Trimming removed 6 bases from V and 2 bases from J, with 8 bases in between. The germline V gene encodes CDR1 SGHAT and CDR2 FQNNGV. This table comes from immunoSEQ multiplex PCR, and its TCRdb copy is limited to in-frame clones, with some not included. The repertoire includes some 350,000 clones, 74% of them detected once, and about 9.3% sits in the top ten. This sample is part of a study of shared clonotypes between healthy human individuals.

This chain uses TRBV11-2 with TRBJ2-7, with D uncertain. Sequences were obtained from memory CD4+ T cells sorted from blood. Subset in this sample: CD45RA-negative fraction. The sequence was collected from a man aged 30 to 45 in good health. This CDR3 reads CASSPDTYEQYF. CDR3 DNA: TGTGCCAGCAGTCCTGACACCTACGAGCAGTACTTC.